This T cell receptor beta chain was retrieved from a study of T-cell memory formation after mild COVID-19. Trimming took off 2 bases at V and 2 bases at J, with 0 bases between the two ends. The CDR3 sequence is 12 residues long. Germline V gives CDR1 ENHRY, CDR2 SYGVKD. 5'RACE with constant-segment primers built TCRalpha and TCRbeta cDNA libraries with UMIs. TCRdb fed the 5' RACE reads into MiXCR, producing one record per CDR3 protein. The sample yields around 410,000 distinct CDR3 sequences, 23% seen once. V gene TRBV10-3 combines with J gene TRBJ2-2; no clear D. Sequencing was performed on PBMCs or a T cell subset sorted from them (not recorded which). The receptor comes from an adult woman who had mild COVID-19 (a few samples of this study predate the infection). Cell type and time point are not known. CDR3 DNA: TGTGCCATCAGTGAGAACACCGGGGAGCTGTTTTTT. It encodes CAISENTGELFF.